This T cell receptor beta chain was sequenced for a study of T cell responses to AZD1222 COVID-19 vaccine. General study findings and limits: Breadth and depth of Spike-specific TCRs rose after two AZD1222 doses. Donors skewed white British and female; clonal diversity was possibly underestimated. CD4 TCRs covered the whole spike, strongest at regions 160-218 and 743-854.

This CDR3 contains 13 residues. Germline V CDR1 and CDR2: ENHRY, SYGVKD. The ends were cut back, 5 bases at V and 6 bases at J, with 11 bases in the middle. Second-dose timings of about 4 or about 12 weeks were pooled. Notes on this clone: Its antigen is unidentified.

Sequenced by immunoSEQ multiplex PCR; TCRdb stores in-frame clones only, minus some. There are more than 90,000 clones in the sample; about 89% occur only once, and around 7.1% lies in the top ten. Sequenced here: peripheral blood, sampled 28 days after the second AZD1222 dose. The chain joins TRBV10-3 to TRBJ2-1, with D perhaps matching TRBD2 (6 bases). This clonotype originated in an adult who received the AZD1222 COVID-19 vaccine. The chain's CDR3 is CAISSGVVNEQFF. The CDR3 nucleotides are TGTGCCATCAGTTCGGGGGTAGTCAATGAGCAGTTCTTC.